This T cell receptor (beta chain) comes out of a study of cytomegalovirus exposure and HLA in healthy donors. Libraries were prepared by immunoSEQ multiplex PCR; TCRdb keeps only in-frame clonotypes and omits some of them. The sample lists 220,000 or so clones, over 80% occurring once. This CDR3 region has 11 residues. Germline values: CDR1 DFQATT, CDR2 SNEGSKA (reference sequence). V was trimmed by 7 bases and J by 2 bases, leaving 9 bases between them. This chain joins TRBV20-1 and TRBJ2-7; D not certain. The TCR was taken from a woman aged 18-29 years in good health and CMV-seronegative. Sequencing was done on a sample of PBMCs. The CDR3 here is CSVRHTYEQYF. The CDR3 DNA reads as TGCAGTGTTCGTCACACCTACGAGCAGTACTTC.